This T cell receptor (beta chain) was sequenced for a study of post-analysis software for immune sequencing data. The overall study: The patients showed relapsing-remitting, secondary progressive and progressive-relapsing multiple sclerosis courses. The study's findings and limits: Samples from a shared batch, those prepared together, strongly co-clustered by F measure. Patients used about five TRBV segments, including TRBV5-6, TRBV5-1 and TRBV20-1, more often than controls.

V shed 6 bases and J shed 4 bases, with 18 bases lying between them. The CDR3 has 15 amino acids. This clonotype turned up a few times. Its target is not known. TCR beta cDNA libraries had unique molecular identifiers. TCRdb independently ran MiXCR on the PCR reads; one entry per CDR3 protein. This table has hundreds of thousands of distinct CDR3 sequences, 30% appearing once. The TCR was taken from a girl between 10 and 17 years old with multiple sclerosis. This chain connects TRBV12-3 or TRBV12-4 to TRBJ1-2, with D maybe TRBD1 (5 bases). The sequencing input was blood. This chain's CDR3 is CASSPPRRDRYGYTF. Written as DNA, the CDR3 is TGTGCCAGCAGCCCCCCCCGCAGGGACCGCTATGGCTACACCTTC.